Presented here are 26 T cell receptor beta chains from one specimen sequenced in a study of identical twins. MiXCR, applied by TCRdb to the 5' RACE reads, yields one record per CDR3 protein. The sample contains approximately 210,000 distinct CDR3 sequences, 6.5% of which appear only once. The sample also formed part of further work on T cells expressing NK-cell markers.

The sequenced sample consisted of CD8+ T cells sorted from blood. Receptors originate from a woman in her late teens or twenties in good health.

This clonotype was detected only a few times. V and J are TRBV29-1 and TRBJ2-2; D gene uncertain. The V end lost 8 bases, the J end lost 7 bases, and 17 bases lay between the germline ends. CDR1 SQVTM and CDR2 ANQGSEA come from the germline V gene. This CDR3 is built from 13 residues. This CDR3 reads CSLMPRTGGELFF. Here the CDR3 DNA reads TGCAGCCTCATGCCGAGGACGGGCGGGGAGCTGTTTTTT.

There are many counts of this clonotype. The chain carries TRBV9 and TRBJ2-3, with 7 bases matching TRBD2. V shed 0 bases, J shed 7 bases, and the junction held 8 bases outside the gene matches. CDR3 length: 15 residues. CDR1 is SGDLS and CDR2 is YYNGEE in the germline V gene. CDR3 DNA: TGTGCCAGCAGCGTAGTGGGGGGGTCAAGGAATACGCAGTATTTT. This sequence encodes CASSVVGGSRNTQYF.

Ten or more counts support this clonotype. This rearrangement joins TRBV5-1 to TRBJ2-5; D possibly matches TRBD1 or TRBD2 (5 bases each). V lost 4 bases and J lost 1, with 23 bases in between. Germline values: CDR1 SGHRS, CDR2 YFSETQ. This CDR3 has 18 amino acids. The CDR3 reads CASSQQKGHPGPQETQYF. The CDR3 nucleotides are TGCGCCAGCAGCCAACAAAAGGGCCACCCGGGGCCCCAAGAGACCCAGTACTTC.

This clonotype was seen ten or more times. The chain is built from TRBV4-3 and TRBJ2-2, with D perhaps matching TRBD1 (7 bases). V lost 2 bases to trimming and J lost 6 bases, with 19 bases between them. Germline V gene data show CDR1 as LGHNA and CDR2 as YSLEER. CDR3 size: 17 residues. CDR3 sequence (DNA): TGCGCCAGCAGCCAATCCTTAGGGGGCGCGGGGTCCGGGGAGCTGTTTTTT. Amino acid sequence: CASSQSLGGAGSGELFF.

In this sample, this clonotype turned up many times. The J gene is TRBJ2-3, the V gene TRBV10-3; weak D call: TRBD2 (6 bases). CDR3 length equals 16 residues. The germline V gene encodes CDR1 ENHRY and CDR2 SYGVKD. V was clipped by 2 bases and J by 6 bases, with 18 bases between them. The CDR3 DNA is TGTGCCATCAGTGAGCCGGGAGCGGCCAAGACGGATACGCAGTATTTT. Amino acid sequence: CAISEPGAAKTDTQYF.

This clonotype was counted between two and nine times. The chain is built from TRBV30 and TRBJ2-7; TRBD1 matches 8 bases. Per germline, CDR1 GTSNPN and CDR2 SVGIG (reference sequence). Losses at the gene ends were 2 bases for V and 7 bases for J; bases not matched to a gene: 7. The CDR3 is 13 residues long. The CDR3 region is CAWSPWTGKEQYF. For the CDR3, the DNA is TGTGCCTGGAGTCCCTGGACAGGGAAGGAGCAGTACTTC.

In this sample, this clonotype turned up a few times. The rearrangement uses TRBV27 and TRBJ2-1; 8 bases map to TRBD1. This CDR3 contains 15 residues. Trimming removed 10 bases from V and 4 bases from J; junction bases left unmatched: 12. The germline gives CDR1 MNHEY, CDR2 SMNVEV (reference sequence). In DNA, the CDR3 is TGTGCCACCCTTCCAACAGGGGGTCTGTACAATGAGCAGTTCTTC. It encodes CATLPTGGLYNEQFF.

This clonotype was detected ten times or more. V gene TRBV27 combines with J gene TRBJ2-7, with 14 nucleotides matching TRBD2. The length of the CDR3 is 15 residues. Per germline, CDR1 MNHEY and CDR2 SMNVEV (reference sequence). The ends lost 5 bases at V and 3 bases at J; junction bases unmatched: 3. CDR3 in DNA: TGTGCCAGCAGTCTCGGGACTAGCGGGGGCTACGAGCAGTACTTC. It is translated as CASSLGTSGGYEQYF.

This clonotype was seen more than once but under ten times. The chain combines TRBV20-1 with TRBJ2-5; D ambiguous. This CDR3 region has 12 residues. The V gene lost 0 bases and the J gene lost 1 base, with 3 bases spanning the gap. The germline V gene has CDR1 DFQATT and CDR2 SNEGSKA (reference sequence). CDR3 in DNA: TGCAGTGCTAGAGAAGCCCAAGAGACCCAGTACTTC. Translated: CSAREAQETQYF.

The V gene is TRBV2, the J gene TRBJ2-7; D gene ambiguous. V lost 0 bases to trimming and J lost 2 bases, with 8 bases between them. The germline CDR1 and CDR2 sequences are SNHLY and FYNNEI. The CDR3 has 14 residues. The DNA of the CDR3 is TGTGCCAGCAGTGAAGCGATGAGGACCTACGAGCAGTACTTC. Translated: CASSEAMRTYEQYF.

CDR3 nucleotides: TGTGCCAGCAGCCTGATGGGCCCTAAAGATACGCAGTATTTT. Its translation: CASSLMGPKDTQYF. The rearrangement links TRBV7-2 to TRBJ2-3, with unresolved D. The length of the CDR3 is 14 residues. V lost 5 bases and J 5 bases, leaving 14 bases between the germline ends. Germline V gene lookup returns CDR1 SGHTA and CDR2 FQGNSA.

This clonotype was recorded a few times. The chain is built from TRBV6-2 or TRBV6-3 and TRBJ2-1; 9 bases match TRBD2. CDR3 length: 17 amino acids. The junction had 8 bases not matched to a gene; V was cut back by 5 bases and J by 0 bases. Per the germline V gene, CDR1 is MNHEY and CDR2 is SVGEGT. The CDR3 DNA reads TGTGCCAGCAGTCGGGAACGACTAGCGGCCTCCTACAATGAGCAGTTCTTC. Its translation is CASSRERLAASYNEQFF.

The table lists this clonotype with a few counts. The V gene is TRBV7-2, the J gene TRBJ2-7; D tentatively reads TRBD1 or TRBD2 (6 bases each). CDR1 is SGHTA and CDR2 is FQGNSA in the germline V gene. The CDR3 runs to 14 residues. V lost 3 bases and J lost 3, with 12 bases in between. In DNA form, the CDR3 reads TGTGCCAGCAGCTTCGAGGGGGGAATCTACGAGCAGTACTTC. It is translated as CASSFEGGIYEQYF.

As for this clonotype: Relative to the germline gene, one junction end is altered; a read error may explain this. CDR3 sequence reads: CASSGEDFGVQRF. Written as DNA, the CDR3 is TGTGCCAGCAGCGGGGAGGATTTTGGCGTGCAGCGCTTC. V is TRBV9 and J is TRBJ2-7; D possibly corresponds to TRBD2 (6 bases). The germline V gene encodes CDR1 SGDLS and CDR2 YYNGEE. The CDR3 runs to 13 residues.

This clonotype appeared a few times. This chain joins TRBV10-3 and TRBJ2-2; no reliable D call. V dropped 0 bases and J dropped 7 bases, with 12 bases sitting between them. The CDR3 length is 15 residues. Germline V gives CDR1 ENHRY, CDR2 SYGVKD. DNA of the CDR3: TGTGCCATCAGTGAGTCAGGCAACCAGGACGGGGAGCTGTTTTTT. It codes for CAISESGNQDGELFF.

This clonotype was seen repeatedly, ten times or more. The chain carries TRBV30 and TRBJ2-5; 7 bases agree with TRBD2. CDR1 is GTSNPN, CDR2 SVGIG, per germline (reference sequence). Germline trimming cut 0 bases from V and 5 bases from J; bases unmatched to any gene: 0. The CDR3 runs 12 residues. In DNA form, the CDR3 reads TGTGCCTGGAGTGTAGCGGGGGAGACCCAGTACTTC. The encoded protein is CAWSVAGETQYF.

This clonotype was found many times. The rearrangement uses TRBV7-6 and TRBJ1-5; D call uncertain. CDR3 length: 14 residues. V lost 2 bases and J 3 bases, leaving 8 bases between the germline ends. Germline CDR1 is SGHVS and CDR2 is FNYEAQ. The CDR3 bases are TGTGCCAGCAGCTTAACGGTGGACAATCAGCCCCAGCATTTT. Protein sequence: CASSLTVDNQPQHF.

In this sample, this clonotype turned up many times. V and J are TRBV12-3 or TRBV12-4 and TRBJ1-5; 8 bases line up with TRBD1. The CDR3 runs 15 residues. J was trimmed by 1 base and V by 6 bases; bases with no gene match: 5. The CDR3 spells CASRLDRGSNQPQHF. CDR3 coding DNA: TGTGCCAGCAGACTAGACAGGGGCAGCAATCAGCCCCAGCATTTT.

The chain links TRBV7-3 to TRBJ2-1; 7 bases line up with TRBD1. This CDR3 is built from 13 residues. The ends lost 4 bases at V and 5 bases at J; junction bases unmatched: 2. In germline, CDR1 is SGHTA, CDR2 FQGTGA. The CDR3 nucleotides are TGTGCCAGCAGCTCCGGACAGGACAATGAGCAGTTCTTC. The encoded protein is CASSSGQDNEQFF. Complete variable domain (other parts from reference TRBV7-3 and TRBJ2-1): GAGVSQTPSNKVTEKGKYVELRCDPISGHTALYWYRQSLGQGPEFLIYFQGTGAADDSGLPNDRFFAVRPEGSVSTLKIQRTERGDSAVYLCASSSGQDNEQFFGPGTRLTVL.

V is TRBV30 and J is TRBJ2-1; maybe TRBD1 (8 bases). The germline V gene encodes CDR1 GTSNPN and CDR2 SVGIG (reference sequence). V dropped 1 base and J dropped 10 bases, with 11 bases sitting between them. This CDR3 has 12 residues. The CDR3 DNA follows: TGTGCCTGGAGTGAACAGGGGGGGGAGCAGTTCTTC. This sequence encodes CAWSEQGGEQFF.

This clonotype was picked up a small number of times. V gene TRBV5-5 combines with J gene TRBJ1-2; the match to TRBD1 covers 9 bases. V shed 4 bases and J 4 bases; nucleotides not matched to a gene: 11. The CDR3 is 16 amino acids. Germline loops: CDR1 SGHKS, CDR2 YYEKEE (reference sequence). CDR3 sequence (DNA): TGTGCCAGCAGCCCCGAGGACAGGGGATTAACCTATGGCTACACCTTC. It yields the protein CASSPEDRGLTYGYTF.

This clonotype was counted only a few times. The V call is TRBV24-1, the J call TRBJ2-2; 8 nucleotides match TRBD1. CDR1 and CDR2 (germline): KGHDR, SFDVKD. Unmatched junction bases numbered 3, after V lost 6 bases and J lost 1 base. The CDR3 loop spans 15 amino acids. CDR3 sequence: CATSSGTGNTGELFF. For the CDR3, the DNA is TGTGCCACCAGTTCCGGGACAGGGAACACCGGGGAGCTGTTTTTT.

The table lists this clonotype with many counts. This sequence joins TRBV10-3 and TRBJ1-1, with D hard to call. The germline gives CDR1 ENHRY, CDR2 SYGVKD. The CDR3 is made up of 12 amino acids. Trimming removed 0 bases at V and 5 bases at J, with 4 bases between. The CDR3: CAISESRTEAFF. CDR3 in DNA: TGTGCCATCAGTGAGTCGAGAACTGAAGCTTTCTTT.

This clonotype was picked up many times. This rearrangement joins TRBV9 to TRBJ2-7, with D possibly matching TRBD2 (5 bases). This CDR3 spans 15 amino acids. V shed 3 bases and J shed 3 bases, with 16 bases lying between them. Germline CDR1 is SGDLS and CDR2 is YYNGEE. The CDR3 protein is CASSARAGGSYEQYF. For the CDR3, the DNA is TGTGCCAGCAGCGCTCGAGCAGGAGGAAGCTACGAGCAGTACTTC.

This clonotype is labeled medium-sized. V usage is TRBV7-8 and J usage is TRBJ2-5, with D possibly being TRBD1 (5 bases). Germline CDR1 SGHVS, CDR2 FQNEAQ. This CDR3 is built from 15 residues. Trimming took 4 bases from V and 5 from J, leaving 17 bases between them. The CDR3 loop is CASSSFQGPSETQYF. The CDR3 DNA is TGTGCCAGCAGCTCATTCCAGGGTCCGTCGGAGACCCAGTACTTC.

V is TRBV20-1 and J is TRBJ2-1; D might be TRBD2 (5 bases). CDR3 size: 17 residues. Trimming stripped 0 bases from V and 0 bases from J, with 15 bases between. CDR1 and CDR2 (germline): DFQATT, SNEGSKA (reference sequence). The CDR3 region is CSARDLASLLSYNEQFF. CDR3 sequence (DNA): TGCAGTGCTAGAGATCTGGCTAGCCTACTCTCCTACAATGAGCAGTTCTTC.